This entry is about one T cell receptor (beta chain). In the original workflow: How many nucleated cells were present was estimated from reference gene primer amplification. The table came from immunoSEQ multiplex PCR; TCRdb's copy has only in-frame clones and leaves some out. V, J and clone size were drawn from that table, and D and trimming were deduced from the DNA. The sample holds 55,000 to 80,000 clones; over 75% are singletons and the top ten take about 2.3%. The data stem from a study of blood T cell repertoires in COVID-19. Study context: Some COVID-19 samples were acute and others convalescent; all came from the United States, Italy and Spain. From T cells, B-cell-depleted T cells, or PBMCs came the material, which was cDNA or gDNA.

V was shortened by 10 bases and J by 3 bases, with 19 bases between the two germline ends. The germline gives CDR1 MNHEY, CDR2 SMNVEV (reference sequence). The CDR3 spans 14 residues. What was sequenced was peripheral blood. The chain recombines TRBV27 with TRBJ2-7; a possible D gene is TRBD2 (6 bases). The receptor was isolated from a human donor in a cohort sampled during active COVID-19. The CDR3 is CATRRRADYYEQYF. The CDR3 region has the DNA TGTGCCACCCGCCGGAGGGCAGATTACTACGAGCAGTACTTC.